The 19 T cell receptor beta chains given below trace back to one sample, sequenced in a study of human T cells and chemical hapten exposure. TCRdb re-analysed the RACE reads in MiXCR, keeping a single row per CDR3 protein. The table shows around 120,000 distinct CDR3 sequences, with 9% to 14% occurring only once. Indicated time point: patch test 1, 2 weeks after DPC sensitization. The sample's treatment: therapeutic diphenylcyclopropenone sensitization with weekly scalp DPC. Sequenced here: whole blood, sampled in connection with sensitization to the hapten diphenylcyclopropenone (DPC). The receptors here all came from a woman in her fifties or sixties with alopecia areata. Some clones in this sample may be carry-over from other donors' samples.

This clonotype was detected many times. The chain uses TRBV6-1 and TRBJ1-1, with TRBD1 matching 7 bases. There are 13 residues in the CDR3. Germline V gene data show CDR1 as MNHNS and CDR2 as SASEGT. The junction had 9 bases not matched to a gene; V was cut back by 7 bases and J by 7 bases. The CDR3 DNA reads TGTGCCAGCACTAAAGGGACAGACCTTGAAGCTTTCTTT. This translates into CASTKGTDLEAFF.

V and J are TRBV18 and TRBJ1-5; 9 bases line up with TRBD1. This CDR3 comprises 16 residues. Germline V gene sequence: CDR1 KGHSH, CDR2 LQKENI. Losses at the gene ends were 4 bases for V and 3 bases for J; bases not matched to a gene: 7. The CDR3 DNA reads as TGTGCCAGCTCACAAGACAGGGGGAAGATCAATCAGCCCCAGCATTTT. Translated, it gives CASSQDRGKINQPQHF.

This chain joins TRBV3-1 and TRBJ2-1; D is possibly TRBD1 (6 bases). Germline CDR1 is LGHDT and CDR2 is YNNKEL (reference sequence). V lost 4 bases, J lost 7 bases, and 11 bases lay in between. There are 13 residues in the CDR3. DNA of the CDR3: TGTGCCAGCAGCCCCAACAGGGTAAATGAGCAGTTCTTC. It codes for CASSPNRVNEQFF.

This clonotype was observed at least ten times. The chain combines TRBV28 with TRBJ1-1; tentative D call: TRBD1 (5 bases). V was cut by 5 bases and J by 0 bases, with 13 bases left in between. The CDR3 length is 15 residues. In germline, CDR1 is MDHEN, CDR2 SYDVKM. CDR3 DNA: TGTGCCAGCAGTCTAAACAGGCGGGTGAACACTGAAGCTTTCTTT. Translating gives CASSLNRRVNTEAFF.

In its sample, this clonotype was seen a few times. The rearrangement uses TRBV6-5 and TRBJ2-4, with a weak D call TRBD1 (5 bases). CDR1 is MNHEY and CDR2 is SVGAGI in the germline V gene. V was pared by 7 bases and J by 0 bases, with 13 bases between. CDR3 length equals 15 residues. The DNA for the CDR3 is TGTGCCAGCACCAGCCGACAGCTAGCCAAAAACATTCAGTACTTC. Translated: CASTSRQLAKNIQYF.

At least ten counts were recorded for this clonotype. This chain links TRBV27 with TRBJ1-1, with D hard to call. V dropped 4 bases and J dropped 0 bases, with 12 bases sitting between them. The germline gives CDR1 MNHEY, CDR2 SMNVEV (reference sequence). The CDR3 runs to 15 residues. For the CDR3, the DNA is TGTGCCAGCAGTTCCCGGACCGCGATGAACACTGAAGCTTTCTTT. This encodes CASSSRTAMNTEAFF.

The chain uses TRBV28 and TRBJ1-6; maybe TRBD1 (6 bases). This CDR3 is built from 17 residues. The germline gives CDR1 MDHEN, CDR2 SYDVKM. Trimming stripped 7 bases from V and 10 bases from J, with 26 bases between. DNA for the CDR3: TGTGCCAGCACCAGAAGGATATTGACAGGCTACATCTCACCCCTCCACTTT. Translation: CASTRRILTGYISPLHF.

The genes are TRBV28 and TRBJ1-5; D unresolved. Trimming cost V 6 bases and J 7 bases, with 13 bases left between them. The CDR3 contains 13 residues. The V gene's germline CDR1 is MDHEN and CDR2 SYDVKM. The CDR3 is CASRTEVGQPQHF. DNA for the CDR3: TGTGCCAGCAGGACCGAGGTAGGACAGCCCCAGCATTTT.

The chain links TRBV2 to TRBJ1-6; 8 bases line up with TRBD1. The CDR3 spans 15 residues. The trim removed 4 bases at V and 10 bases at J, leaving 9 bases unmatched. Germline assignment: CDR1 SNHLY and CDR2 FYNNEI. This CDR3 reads CASSGETGVFSPLHF. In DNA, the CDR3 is TGTGCCAGCAGTGGGGAGACAGGGGTTTTCTCACCCCTCCACTTT.

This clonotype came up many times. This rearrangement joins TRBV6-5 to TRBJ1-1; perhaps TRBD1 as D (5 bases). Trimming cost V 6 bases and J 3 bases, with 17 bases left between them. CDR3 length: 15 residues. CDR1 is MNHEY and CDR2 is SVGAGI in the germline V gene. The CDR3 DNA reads TGTGCCAGCAGCCCACTCAGGGAAGTGGACACTGAAGCTTTCTTT. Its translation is CASSPLREVDTEAFF.

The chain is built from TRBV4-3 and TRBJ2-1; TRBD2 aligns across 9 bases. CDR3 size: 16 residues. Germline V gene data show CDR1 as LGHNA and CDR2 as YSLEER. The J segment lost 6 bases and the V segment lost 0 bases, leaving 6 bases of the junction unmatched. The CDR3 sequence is CASSQEIAGGPNEQFF. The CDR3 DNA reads TGCGCCAGCAGCCAAGAGATCGCGGGGGGGCCCAATGAGCAGTTCTTC.

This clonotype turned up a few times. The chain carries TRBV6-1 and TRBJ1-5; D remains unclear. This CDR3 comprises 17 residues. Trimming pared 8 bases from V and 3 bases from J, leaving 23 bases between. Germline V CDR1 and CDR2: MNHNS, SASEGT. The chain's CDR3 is CASVRAPRSQTNQPQHF. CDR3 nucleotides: TGTGCCAGCGTGAGGGCGCCCAGGAGTCAGACCAATCAGCCCCAGCATTTT.

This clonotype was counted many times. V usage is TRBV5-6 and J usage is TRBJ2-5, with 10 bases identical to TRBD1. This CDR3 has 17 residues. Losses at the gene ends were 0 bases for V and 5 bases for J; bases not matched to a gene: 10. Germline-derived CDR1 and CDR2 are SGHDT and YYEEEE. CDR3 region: CASSLARDRGRGETQYF. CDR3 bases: TGTGCCAGCAGCTTGGCCCGAGACAGGGGGCGCGGGGAGACCCAGTACTTC.

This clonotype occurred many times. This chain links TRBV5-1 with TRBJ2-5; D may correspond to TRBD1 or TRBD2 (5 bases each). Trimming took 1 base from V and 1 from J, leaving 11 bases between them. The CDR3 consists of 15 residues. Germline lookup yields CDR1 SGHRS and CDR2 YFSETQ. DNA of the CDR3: TGCGCCAGCAGCTTGAGCCCGGGGACCCAAGAGACCCAGTACTTC. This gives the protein CASSLSPGTQETQYF. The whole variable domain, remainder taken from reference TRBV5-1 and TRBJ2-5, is KAGVTQTPRYLIKTRGQQVTLSCSPISGHRSVSWYQQTPGQGLQFLFEYFSETQRNKGNFPGRFSGRQFSNSRSEMNVSTLELGDSALYLCASSLSPGTQETQYFGPGTRLLVL.

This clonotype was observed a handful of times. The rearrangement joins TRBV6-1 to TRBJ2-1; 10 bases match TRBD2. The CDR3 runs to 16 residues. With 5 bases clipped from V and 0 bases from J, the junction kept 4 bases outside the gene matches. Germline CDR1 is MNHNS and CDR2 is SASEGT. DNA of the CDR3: TGTGCCAGCAGTAGGCTAGCGGGGGCCTCCTACAATGAGCAGTTCTTC. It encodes CASSRLAGASYNEQFF.

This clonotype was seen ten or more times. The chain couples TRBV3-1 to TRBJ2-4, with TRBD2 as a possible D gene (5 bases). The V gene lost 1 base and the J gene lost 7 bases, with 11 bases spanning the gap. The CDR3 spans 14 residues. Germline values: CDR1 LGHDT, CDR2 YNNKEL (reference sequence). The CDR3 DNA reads TGTGCCAGCAGCCAAGGGACTGTGGGGAACATTCAGTACTTC. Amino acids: CASSQGTVGNIQYF.

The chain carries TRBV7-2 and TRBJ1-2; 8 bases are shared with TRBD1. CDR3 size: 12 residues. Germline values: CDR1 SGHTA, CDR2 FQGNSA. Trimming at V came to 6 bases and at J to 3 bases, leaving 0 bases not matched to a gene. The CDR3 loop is CASRQGDYGYTF. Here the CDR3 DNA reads TGTGCCAGCAGACAGGGGGACTATGGCTACACCTTC.

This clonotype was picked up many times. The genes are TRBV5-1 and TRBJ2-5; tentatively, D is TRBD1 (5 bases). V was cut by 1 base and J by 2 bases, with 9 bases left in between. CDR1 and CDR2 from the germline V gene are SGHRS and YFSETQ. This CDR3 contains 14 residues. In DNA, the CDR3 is TGCGCCAGCAGCTTGACAGGCCCGCAAGAGACCCAGTACTTC. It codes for CASSLTGPQETQYF.

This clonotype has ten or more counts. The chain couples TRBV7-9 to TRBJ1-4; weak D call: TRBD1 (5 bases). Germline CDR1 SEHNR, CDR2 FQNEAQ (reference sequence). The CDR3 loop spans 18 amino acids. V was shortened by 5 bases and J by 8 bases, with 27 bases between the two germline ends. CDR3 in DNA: TGTGCCAGCAGCCCAACCTACGGGGACGGTGGAGGAGGAGAAAAACTGTTTTTT. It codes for CASSPTYGDGGGGEKLFF.